What follows is one TCR beta chain and its context. Assay: immunoSEQ multiplex PCR; the TCRdb copy retains only in-frame clones and omits some. The data contain some 150,000 clones, around 90% of them singletons. The data were obtained in a study of control samples from healthy donors and cancer patients. V was trimmed by 5 bases and J by 0 bases, leaving 14 bases between them. Germline CDR1 and CDR2: SEHNR and FQNEAQ (reference sequence). The CDR3 sequence is 16 residues long. The V call is TRBV7-9, the J call TRBJ1-3; D gene uncertain. This clonotype originated in a young man in good health. Sequencing input: blood. In DNA form, the CDR3 reads TGTGCCAGCAGCCCCGAAACTACCAGCTCTGGAAACACCATATATTTT. Its protein is CASSPETTSSGNTIYF. Together with reference TRBV7-9 and TRBJ1-3, the CDR3 gives the full variable domain: DTGVSQNPRHKITKRGQNVTFRCDPISEHNRLYWYRQTLGQGPEFLTYFQNEAQLEKSRLLSDRFSAERPKGSFSTLEIQRTEQGDSAMYLCASSPETTSSGNTIYFGEGSWLTVV.